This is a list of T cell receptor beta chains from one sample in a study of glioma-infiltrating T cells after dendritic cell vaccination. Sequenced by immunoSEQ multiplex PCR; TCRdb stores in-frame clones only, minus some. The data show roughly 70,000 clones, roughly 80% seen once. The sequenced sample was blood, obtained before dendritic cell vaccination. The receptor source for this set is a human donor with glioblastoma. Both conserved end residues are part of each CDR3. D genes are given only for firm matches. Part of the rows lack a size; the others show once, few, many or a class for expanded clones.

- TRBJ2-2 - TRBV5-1 TGCGCCAGCAGCGGTCGGGGGGCGTTAGCCGGGGAGCTGTTTTTT CASSGRGALAGELFF
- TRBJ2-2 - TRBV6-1 TGTGCCAGCAGTCGGGACTTCACCGGGGAGCTGTTTTTT CASSRDFTGELFF
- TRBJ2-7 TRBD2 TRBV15 TGTGCCACCAGCAGAGATGGGCCAGCGGGGGGGCGGGAGCAGTACTTC CATSRDGPAGGREQYF
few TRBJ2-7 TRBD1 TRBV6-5 TGTGCCAGCAGTTTAGAGGACAGGGGCTACGAGCAGTACTTC CASSLEDRGYEQYF
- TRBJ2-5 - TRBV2 TGTGCCAGCAGGCCTGTCGTCCGGGACACGCGAGGAGCGGCCCAGTACTTC CASRPVVRDTRGAAQYF
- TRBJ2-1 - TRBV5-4 TGTGCCAGCAGCTTGGTCTCGGGAGTGTGGTACAATGAGCAGTTCTTC CASSLVSGVWYNEQFF
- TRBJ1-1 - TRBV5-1 TGCGCCAGCAGCTTGGACCGGAGAGACACTGAAGCTTTCTTT CASSLDRRDTEAFF
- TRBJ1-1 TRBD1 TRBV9 TGTGCCAGCAGCGTTAGGGGGGACAGGGGGGCCCGGACTGAAGCTTTCTTT CASSVRGDRGARTEAFF
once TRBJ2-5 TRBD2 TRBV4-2 TGTGCCAGCAGCCAGGAAGGGACTAGCGGGGGTGCGGGAGAGACCCAGTACTTC CASSQEGTSGGAGETQYF
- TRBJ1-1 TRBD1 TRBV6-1 TGTGCCAGCAGTAGGGACAGGGGGCTGGGCACTGAAGCTTTCTTT CASSRDRGLGTEAFF
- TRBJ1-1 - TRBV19 TGTGCCAGTATACAAAGGAACACTGAAGCTTTCTTT CASIQRNTEAFF
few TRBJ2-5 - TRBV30 TGTGCCTGGTCTCTTCAAGAGACCCAGTACTTC CAWSLQETQYF
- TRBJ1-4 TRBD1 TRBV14 TGTGCCAGCAGCCAAGGACAGGGGAGTGAAAAACTGTTTTTT CASSQGQGSEKLFF
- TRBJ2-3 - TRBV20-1 TGCAGTCCAGGGAATACGCAGTATTTT CSPGNTQYF
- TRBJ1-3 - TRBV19 TGTGCCAGTCGATTGGTCGGGGGAAGTGGAAACACCATATATTTT CASRLVGGSGNTIYF
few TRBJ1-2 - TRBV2 TGTGCCAGTGCCCCTAGACAGGACCACTATGGCTACACCTTC CASAPRQDHYGYTF
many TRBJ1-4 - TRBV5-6 TGTGCCAGCAGCTTTATCGCAACTAATGAAAAACTGTTTTTT CASSFIATNEKLFF
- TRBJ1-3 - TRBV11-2 TGTGCCAGCAGCCCCCAGTTGATCTCTGGAAACACCATATATTTT CASSPQLISGNTIYF
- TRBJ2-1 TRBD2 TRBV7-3 TGTGCCAGCAGCCCAGGCGGGAGTGGGGGGACTGAGCAGTTCTTC CASSPGGSGGTEQFF
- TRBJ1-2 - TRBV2 TGTGCCAGCAGCCCCGGGACAAACTATGGCTACACCTTC CASSPGTNYGYTF
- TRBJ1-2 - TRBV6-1 TGTGCCACTCTCGGTCGTTCTGATGGCTACACCTTC CATLGRSDGYTF
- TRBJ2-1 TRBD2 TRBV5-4 TGTGCCAGCAGCTTGCTAGCGGCCTACAATGAGCAGTTCTTC CASSLLAAYNEQFF
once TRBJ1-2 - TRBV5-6 TGTGCCAGCAGCCCCTATGACCGGCTAGCTAACTATGGCTACACCTTC CASSPYDRLANYGYTF
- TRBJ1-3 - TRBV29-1 TGCAGCGTTGTGTTCGGAGACTCTGGAAACACCATATATTTT CSVVFGDSGNTIYF
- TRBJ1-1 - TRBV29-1 TGCAGCGTTGAAGCGGGGACTGAAGCTTTCTTT CSVEAGTEAFF
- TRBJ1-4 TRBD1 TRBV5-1 TGCGCCAGCAGCTTGATTGGTGACAGGGGTGAAAAACTGTTTTTT CASSLIGDRGEKLFF
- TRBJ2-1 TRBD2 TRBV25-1 TGTGCCAGCAGTGGGTATCTAGCGGGAGAGAGCAATGAGCAGTTCTTC CASSGYLAGESNEQFF
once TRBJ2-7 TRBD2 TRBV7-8 TGTGCCAGCAGCCAGCCGGGACTAGGTAGCCACGAGCAGTACTTC CASSQPGLGSHEQYF
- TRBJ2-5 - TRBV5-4 TGTGCCAGCAGCTTGGGGTCTAGCGAGACCCAGTACTTC CASSLGSSETQYF
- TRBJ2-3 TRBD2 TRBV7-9 TGTGCCAGCAGCTTGGAGGGAGGGACGTTCACAGATACGCAGTATTTT CASSLEGGTFTDTQYF
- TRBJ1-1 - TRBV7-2 TGTGCCAGCAGCTTAGCCGGAGGCGGGGGCACTGAAGCTTTCTTT CASSLAGGGGTEAFF
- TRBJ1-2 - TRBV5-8 TGTGCCAGCAGCTTGGTTACCTACTATAACTATGGCTACACCTTC CASSLVTYYNYGYTF
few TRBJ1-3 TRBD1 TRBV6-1 TGTGCCAGCAGCGAAACAGGGGTCTTAGGCTCTGGAAACACCATATATTTT CASSETGVLGSGNTIYF
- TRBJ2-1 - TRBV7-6 TGTGCCAGCAGCTTCAGGGGTTCCCCGGACAATGAGCAGTTCTTC CASSFRGSPDNEQFF
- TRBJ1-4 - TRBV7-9 TGTGCCAGCAAGACAGAGGCCGAAAAACTGTTTTTT CASKTEAEKLFF
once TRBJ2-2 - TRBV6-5 TGTGCCAGCAGTGTCAGGTACACCGGGGAGCTGTTTTTT CASSVRYTGELFF
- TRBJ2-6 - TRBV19 TGTGCCAGTAGTATAATCCGGTTCCGGGGGGCCAACGTCCTGACTTTC CASSIIRFRGANVLTF
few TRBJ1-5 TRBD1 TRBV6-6 TGTGCCAGCAGCCTCCAGGGGGCAGGCAATCAGCCCCAGCATTTT CASSLQGAGNQPQHF
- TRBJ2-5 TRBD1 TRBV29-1 TGCAGCGCCCGCCGACAGGGGACCCAAGAGACCCAGTACTTC CSARRQGTQETQYF
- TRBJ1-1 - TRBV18 TGTGCCAGCTCACCAAACAGGGAATTGCGCACTGAAGCTTTCTTT CASSPNRELRTEAFF
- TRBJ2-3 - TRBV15 TGTGCCACCAGCAGGACGCGGACGGGGGGCCCCACAGATACGCAGTATTTT CATSRTRTGGPTDTQYF
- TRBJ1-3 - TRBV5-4 TGTGCCAGCAGCCCTCCGGGCTCTGGAAACACCATATATTTT CASSPPGSGNTIYF
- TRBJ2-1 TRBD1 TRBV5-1 TGCGCCAGCAGCGGGGGGACAGGGGGCTACAATGAGCAGTTCTTC CASSGGTGGYNEQFF
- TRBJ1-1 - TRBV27 TGTGCCAGCAGTAATCAGCGGAACACTGAAGCTTTCTTT CASSNQRNTEAFF
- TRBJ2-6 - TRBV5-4 TGTGCCAGCAGCCCTCGTAGGAGTTGGGGGGCCAACGTCCTGACTTTC CASSPRRSWGANVLTF
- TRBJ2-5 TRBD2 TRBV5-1 TGCGCCAGCAGCCTGACTAGCGGCGAGGGGGAGACCCAGTACTTC CASSLTSGEGETQYF
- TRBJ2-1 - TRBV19 TGTGCCAGTAGGAGGGCGGCGGGGAGCTCCTACAATGAGCAGTTCTTC CASRRAAGSSYNEQFF
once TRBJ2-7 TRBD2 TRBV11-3 TGTGCCAGCAGCTTACGAGCGGGGGGGCTCTACGAGCAGTACTTC CASSLRAGGLYEQYF
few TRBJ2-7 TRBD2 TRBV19 TGTGCCAGTACCATTAAAGGCTTCGGAGCGGGGGTCTACGAGCAGTACTTC CASTIKGFGAGVYEQYF
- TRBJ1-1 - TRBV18 TGTGCCAGCTCACCTCAGAGGAGCTCTGAAGCTTTCTTT CASSPQRSSEAFF
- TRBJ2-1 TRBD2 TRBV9 TGTGCCAGCAGCGCCGGGACTAGCCCGCTTAATGAGCAGTTCTTC CASSAGTSPLNEQFF
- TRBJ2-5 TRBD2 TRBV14 TGTGCCAGCAGCGAATTACTAGCGGGTGCAGAGACCCAGTACTTC CASSELLAGAETQYF
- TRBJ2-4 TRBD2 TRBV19 TGTGCCAGTAGTATAAGAACTAGCGGGTCCAAAAACATTCAGTACTTC CASSIRTSGSKNIQYF
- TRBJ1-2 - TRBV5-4 TGTGCCAGCAGCCAAAGCGGCAGGGGAGCCATCGGCTACACCTTC CASSQSGRGAIGYTF
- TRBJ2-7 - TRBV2 TGTGCCAGCAGTGGGGTTCAGGTTTACGAGCAGTACTTC CASSGVQVYEQYF
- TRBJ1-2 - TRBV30 TGTGCCTGGAGTTTATCGAGAGGCTACACCTTC CAWSLSRGYTF
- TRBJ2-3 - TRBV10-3 TGTGCCATCAGTGAGTCGCGGCTGGGTATAGGGGCAGATACGCAGTATTTT CAISESRLGIGADTQYF
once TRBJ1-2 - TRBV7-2 TGTGCCAGCAGCTCCCCCACCCGGTATGGCTACACCTTC CASSSPTRYGYTF
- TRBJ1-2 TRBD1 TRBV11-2 TGTGCCAGCAGCCCAAATGGCGGACAGGGATTTGGCTACACCTTC CASSPNGGQGFGYTF
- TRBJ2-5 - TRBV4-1 TGCGCCAGCAGCCACGGGGAGACCCAGTACTTC CASSHGETQYF